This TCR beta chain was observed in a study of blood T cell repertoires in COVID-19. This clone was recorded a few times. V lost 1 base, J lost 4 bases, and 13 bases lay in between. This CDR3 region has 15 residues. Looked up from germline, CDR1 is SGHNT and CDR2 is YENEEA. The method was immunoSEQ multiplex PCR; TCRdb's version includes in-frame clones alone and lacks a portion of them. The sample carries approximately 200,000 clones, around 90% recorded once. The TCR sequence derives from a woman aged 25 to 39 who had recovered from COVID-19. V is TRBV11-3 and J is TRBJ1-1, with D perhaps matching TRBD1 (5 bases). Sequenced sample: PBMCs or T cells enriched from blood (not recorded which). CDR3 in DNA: TGTGCCAGCAGCTTAGGGGCACAGGTGGCCACTGAAGCTTTCTTT. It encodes CASSLGAQVATEAFF.